Listed below are T cell receptor beta chains from one sample, sequenced in a study of cytomegalovirus exposure and HLA in healthy donors. The table came from immunoSEQ multiplex PCR; TCRdb's copy has only in-frame clones and leaves some out. The sample has 150,000 or so clones. Sequencing was performed on PBMCs. The receptors here all came from a man between 18 and 29 years old in good health and CMV-seronegative. Each CDR3 is given with its conserved first and last residue. For some rows the clone size is stated as once, few or many, or as a class when expanded; others skip it.

v_gene	abundance	j_gene	CDR3aa
TRBV19	NA	TRBJ2-7	CASSIGGAGPVVYEQYF
TRBV5-1	NA	TRBJ1-6	CASSLDNNSPLHF
TRBV15	NA	TRBJ2-5	CATSSRAETQYF
TRBV5-5	NA	TRBJ1-4	CASSLGVIAKLFF
TRBV30	NA	TRBJ1-4	CAWGEEKLFF
TRBV15	NA	TRBJ2-5	CATSSWGVRRETQYF
TRBV11-2	NA	TRBJ2-7	CASSPIAGLNGEQYF
TRBV27	NA	TRBJ1-2	CASRGTGLIYGYTF
TRBV4-3	NA	TRBJ2-7	CASSQDRSGPYEQYF
TRBV4-2	NA	TRBJ2-3	CAGTGRDSNTDTQYF
TRBV7-2	NA	TRBJ1-2	CASSSSSILDGYTF
TRBV5-1	NA	TRBJ1-1	CASSLDAGLTEAFF
TRBV7-8	NA	TRBJ1-1	CASSFTDTEASF
TRBV4-3	NA	TRBJ1-1	CASSVRGFEAFF
TRBV23-1	NA	TRBJ1-1	CASSQSRDSSNTEAFF
TRBV10-3	NA	TRBJ2-7	CAIRPDRGPLYEQYF
TRBV5-1	NA	TRBJ2-1	CASSLGGFNEQFF
TRBV6-5	NA	TRBJ2-7	CASKLAGTGSYEQYF
TRBV15	NA	TRBJ2-7	CATSSGDFYEQYF
TRBV5-1	NA	TRBJ2-1	CASSLVVGGGAFDEQFF
TRBV7-9	NA	NA	CASSSELAGDYEQYF
TRBV5-1	NA	TRBJ1-1	CASSLGVGRENTEAFF
TRBV27	NA	TRBJ1-6	CASSPPGTGADSPLHF
TRBV28	NA	TRBJ1-4	CASRDGATNEKLFF
TRBV27	NA	TRBJ1-2	CASSPGQGAYGYTF
TRBV11-2	NA	TRBJ1-5	CASSWTGKGDQPQHF
TRBV5-4	large	TRBJ2-6	CASSLRGGMSSGANVLTF